This TCR beta chain was profiled in a study of T cell responses to AZD1222 COVID-19 vaccine. Measured with immunoSEQ multiplex PCR; TCRdb has only the in-frame clones, and not every one. The table records about 150,000 clones, more than 85% of them present only once. This TCR came from an adult in good health. The source material was peripheral blood, sampled on day 0 of AZD1222 vaccination.

The CDR3 DNA is TGTGCCAGCAGCCAAGGAACCCGGGACAGGGGAACATTTGGCTACACCTTC. Translation gives CASSQGTRDRGTFGYTF. The genes are TRBV4-2 and TRBJ1-2; the match to TRBD1 covers 10 bases. This CDR3 comprises 17 residues. Germline lookup yields CDR1 LGHNA and CDR2 YNFKEQ. J gave up 7 bases and V 1 base, and 12 bases lay outside the gene matches.